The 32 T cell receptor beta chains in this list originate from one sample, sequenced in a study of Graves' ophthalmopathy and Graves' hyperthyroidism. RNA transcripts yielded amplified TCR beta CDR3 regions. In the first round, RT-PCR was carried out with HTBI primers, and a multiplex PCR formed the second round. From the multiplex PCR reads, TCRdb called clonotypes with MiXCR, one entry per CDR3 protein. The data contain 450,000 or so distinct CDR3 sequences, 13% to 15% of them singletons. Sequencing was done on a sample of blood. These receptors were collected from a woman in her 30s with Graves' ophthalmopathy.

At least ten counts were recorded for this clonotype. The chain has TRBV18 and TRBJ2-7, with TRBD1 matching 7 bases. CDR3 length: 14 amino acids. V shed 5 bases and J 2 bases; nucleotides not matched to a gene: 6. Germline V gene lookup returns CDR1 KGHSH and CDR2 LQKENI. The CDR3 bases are TGTGCCAGCTCAACGGGACAGTCAACCTACGAGCAGTACTTC. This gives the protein CASSTGQSTYEQYF. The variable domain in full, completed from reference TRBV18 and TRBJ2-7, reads NAGVMQNPRHLVRRRGQEARLRCSPMKGHSHVYWYRQLPEEGLKFMVYLQKENIIDESGMPKERFSAEFPKEGPSILRIQQVVRGDSAAYFCASSTGQSTYEQYFGPGTRLTVT.

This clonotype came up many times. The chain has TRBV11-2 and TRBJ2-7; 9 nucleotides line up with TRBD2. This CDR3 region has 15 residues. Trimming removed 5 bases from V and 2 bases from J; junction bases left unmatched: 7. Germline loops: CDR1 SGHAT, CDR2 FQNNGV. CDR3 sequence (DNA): TGTGCCAGCAGCCGCGGCGGGGGGGCAACCTACGAGCAGTACTTC. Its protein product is CASSRGGGATYEQYF.

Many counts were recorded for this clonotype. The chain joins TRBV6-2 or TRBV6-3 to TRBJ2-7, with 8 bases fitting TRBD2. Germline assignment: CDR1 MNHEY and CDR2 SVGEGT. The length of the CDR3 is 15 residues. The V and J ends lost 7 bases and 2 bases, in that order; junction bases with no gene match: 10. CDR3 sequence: CASTSPGTRTYEQYF. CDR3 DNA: TGTGCCAGCACCTCCCCCGGGACTAGAACCTACGAGCAGTACTTC.

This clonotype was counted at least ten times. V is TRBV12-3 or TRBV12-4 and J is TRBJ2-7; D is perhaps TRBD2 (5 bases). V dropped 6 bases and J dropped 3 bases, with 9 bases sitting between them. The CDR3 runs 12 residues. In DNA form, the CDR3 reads TGTGCCAGCAGCAGAGCGGTCTACGAGCAGTACTTC. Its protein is CASSRAVYEQYF.

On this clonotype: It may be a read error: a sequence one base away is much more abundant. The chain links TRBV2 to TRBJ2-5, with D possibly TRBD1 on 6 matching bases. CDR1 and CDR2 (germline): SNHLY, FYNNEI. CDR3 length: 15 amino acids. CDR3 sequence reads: CASSEQGTGQETQNF. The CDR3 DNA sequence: TGTGCCAGCAGTGAACAGGGGACGGGCCAAGAGACCCAGAACTTC. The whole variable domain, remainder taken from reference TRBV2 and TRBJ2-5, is EPEVTQTPSHQVTQMGQEVILRCVPISNHLYFYWYRQILGQKVEFLVSFYNNEISEKSEIFDDQFSVERPDGSNFTLKIRSTKLEDSAMYFCASSEQGTGQETQNFGPGTRLLVL.

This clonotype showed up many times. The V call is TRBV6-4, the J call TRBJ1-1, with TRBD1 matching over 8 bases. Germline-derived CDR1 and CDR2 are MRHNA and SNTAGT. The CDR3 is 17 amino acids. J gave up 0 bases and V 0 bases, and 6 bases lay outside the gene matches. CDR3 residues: CASSDSNQGAMNTEAFF. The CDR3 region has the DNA TGTGCCAGCAGTGACTCGAATCAGGGGGCCATGAACACTGAAGCTTTCTTT.

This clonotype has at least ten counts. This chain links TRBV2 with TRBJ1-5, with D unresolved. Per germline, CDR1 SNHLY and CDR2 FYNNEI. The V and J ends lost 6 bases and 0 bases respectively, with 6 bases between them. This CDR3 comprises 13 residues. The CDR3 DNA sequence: TGTGCCAGCAGGGGATTTAGCAATCAGCCCCAGCATTTT. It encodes CASRGFSNQPQHF. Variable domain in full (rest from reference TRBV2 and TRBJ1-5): EPEVTQTPSHQVTQMGQEVILRCVPISNHLYFYWYRQILGQKVEFLVSFYNNEISEKSEIFDDQFSVERPDGSNFTLKIRSTKLEDSAMYFCASRGFSNQPQHFGDGTRLSIL.

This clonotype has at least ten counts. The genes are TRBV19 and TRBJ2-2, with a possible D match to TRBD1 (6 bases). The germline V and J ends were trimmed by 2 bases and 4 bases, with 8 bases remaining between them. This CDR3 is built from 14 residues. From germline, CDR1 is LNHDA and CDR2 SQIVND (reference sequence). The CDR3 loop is CASSIIGGTGELFF. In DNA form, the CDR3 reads TGTGCCAGTAGTATAATAGGGGGCACCGGGGAGCTGTTTTTT.

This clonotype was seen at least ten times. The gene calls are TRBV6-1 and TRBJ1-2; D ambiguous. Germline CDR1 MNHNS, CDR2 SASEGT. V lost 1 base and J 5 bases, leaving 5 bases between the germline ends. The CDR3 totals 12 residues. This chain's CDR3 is CASSEGRYGYTF. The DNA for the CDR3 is TGTGCCAGCAGTGAAGGGAGGTATGGCTACACCTTC.

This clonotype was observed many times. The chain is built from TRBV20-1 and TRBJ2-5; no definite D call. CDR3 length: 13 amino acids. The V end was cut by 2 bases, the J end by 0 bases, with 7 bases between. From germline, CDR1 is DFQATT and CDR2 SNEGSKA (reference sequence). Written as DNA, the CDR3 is TGCAGTGCTAGATCGGCAAACCAAGAGACCCAGTACTTC. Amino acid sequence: CSARSANQETQYF.

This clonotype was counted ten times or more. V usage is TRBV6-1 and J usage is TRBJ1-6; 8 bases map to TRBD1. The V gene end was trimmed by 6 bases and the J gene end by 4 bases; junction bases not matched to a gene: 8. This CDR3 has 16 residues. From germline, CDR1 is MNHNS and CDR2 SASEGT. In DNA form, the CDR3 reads TGTGCCAGCAGAAAAACAGGGGGGAGATATAATTCACCCCTCCACTTT. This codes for CASRKTGGRYNSPLHF.

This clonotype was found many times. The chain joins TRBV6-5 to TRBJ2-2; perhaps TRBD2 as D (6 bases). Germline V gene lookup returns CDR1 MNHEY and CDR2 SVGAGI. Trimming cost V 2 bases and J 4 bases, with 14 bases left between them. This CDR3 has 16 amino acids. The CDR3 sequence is CASSYIVGRGTGELFF. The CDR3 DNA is TGTGCCAGCAGTTACATCGTCGGGAGAGGCACCGGGGAGCTGTTTTTT.

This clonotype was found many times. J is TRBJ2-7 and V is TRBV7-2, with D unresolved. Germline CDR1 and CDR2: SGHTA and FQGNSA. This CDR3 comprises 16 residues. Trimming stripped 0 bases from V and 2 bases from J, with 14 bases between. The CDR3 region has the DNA TGTGCCAGCAGCTTAGCGGCAAATTTCGAAGCCTACGAGCAGTACTTC. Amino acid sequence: CASSLAANFEAYEQYF.

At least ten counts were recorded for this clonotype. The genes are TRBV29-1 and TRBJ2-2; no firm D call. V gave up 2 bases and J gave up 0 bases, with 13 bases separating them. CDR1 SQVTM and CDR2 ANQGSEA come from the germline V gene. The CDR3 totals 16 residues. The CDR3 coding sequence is TGCAGCGTTGAATACGGTGGCACCCCGAACACCGGGGAGCTGTTTTTT. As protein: CSVEYGGTPNTGELFF.

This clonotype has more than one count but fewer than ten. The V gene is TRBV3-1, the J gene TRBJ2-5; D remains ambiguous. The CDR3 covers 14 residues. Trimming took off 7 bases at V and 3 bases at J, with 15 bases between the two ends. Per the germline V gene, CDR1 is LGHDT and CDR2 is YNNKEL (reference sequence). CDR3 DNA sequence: TGTGCCAGCACTGACCCACCTCCCGAAGAGACCCAGTACTTC. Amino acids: CASTDPPPEETQYF.

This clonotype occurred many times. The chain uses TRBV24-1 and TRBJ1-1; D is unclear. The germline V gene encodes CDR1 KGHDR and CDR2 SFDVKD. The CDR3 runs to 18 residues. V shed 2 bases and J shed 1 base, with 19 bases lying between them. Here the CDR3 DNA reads TGTGCCACCAGTGATTCAGTAGGCAGAGTCGCGACGAACACTGAAGCTTTCTTT. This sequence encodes CATSDSVGRVATNTEAFF.

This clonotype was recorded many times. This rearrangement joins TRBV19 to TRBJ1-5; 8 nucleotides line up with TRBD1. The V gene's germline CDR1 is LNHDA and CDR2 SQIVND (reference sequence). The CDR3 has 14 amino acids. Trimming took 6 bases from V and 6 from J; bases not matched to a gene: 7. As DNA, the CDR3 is TGTGCCAGTAGCCCGACAGGGGCATCTCAGCCCCAGCATTTT. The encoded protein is CASSPTGASQPQHF.

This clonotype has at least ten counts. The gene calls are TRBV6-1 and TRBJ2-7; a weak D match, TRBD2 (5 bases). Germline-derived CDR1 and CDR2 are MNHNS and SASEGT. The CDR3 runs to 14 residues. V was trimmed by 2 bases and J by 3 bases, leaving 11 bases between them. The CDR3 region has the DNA TGTGCCAGCAGTGAAAGGGAGTTTAACTACGAGCAGTACTTC. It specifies CASSEREFNYEQYF.

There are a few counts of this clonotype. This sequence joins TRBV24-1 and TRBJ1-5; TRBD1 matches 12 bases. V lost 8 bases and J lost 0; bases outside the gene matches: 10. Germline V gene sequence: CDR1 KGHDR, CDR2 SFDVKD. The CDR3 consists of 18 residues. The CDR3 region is CATKVPGQGAYSNQPQHF. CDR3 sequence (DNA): TGTGCCACCAAGGTACCGGGACAGGGGGCTTATAGCAATCAGCCCCAGCATTTT.

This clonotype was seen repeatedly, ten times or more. The CDR3: CASSTTENYGYTF. The CDR3 DNA is TGTGCCAGCAGTACGACAGAGAACTATGGCTACACCTTC. V usage is TRBV2 and J usage is TRBJ1-2, with D perhaps TRBD1 (5 bases). This CDR3 is built from 13 residues. Deletions cut 5 bases from V and 2 bases from J, with 9 bases between. Germline V CDR1 and CDR2: SNHLY, FYNNEI.

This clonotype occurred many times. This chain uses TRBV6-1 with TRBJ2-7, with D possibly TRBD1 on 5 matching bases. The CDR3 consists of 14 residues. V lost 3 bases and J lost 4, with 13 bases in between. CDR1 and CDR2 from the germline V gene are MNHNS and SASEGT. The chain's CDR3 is CASSDFRAGYEQYF. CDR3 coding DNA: TGTGCCAGCAGTGATTTCAGGGCCGGTTACGAGCAGTACTTC.

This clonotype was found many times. The CDR3 loop is CASSQDNTGELFF. In DNA, the CDR3 is TGTGCCAGCAGCCAGGACAACACCGGGGAGCTGTTTTTT. V is TRBV7-3 and J is TRBJ2-2; no clear D. The CDR3 totals 13 residues. Trimming cost V 5 bases and J 2 bases, with 6 bases left between them. From germline, CDR1 is SGHTA and CDR2 FQGTGA. Full variable domain (remainder filled in from reference TRBV7-3 and TRBJ2-2): GAGVSQTPSNKVTEKGKYVELRCDPISGHTALYWYRQSLGQGPEFLIYFQGTGAADDSGLPNDRFFAVRPEGSVSTLKIQRTERGDSAVYLCASSQDNTGELFFGEGSRLTVL.

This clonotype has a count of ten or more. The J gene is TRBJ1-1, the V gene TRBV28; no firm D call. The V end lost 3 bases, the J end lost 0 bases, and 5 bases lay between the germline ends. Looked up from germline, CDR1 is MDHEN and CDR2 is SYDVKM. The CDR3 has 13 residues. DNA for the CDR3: TGTGCCAGCAGTTTTCGGATGAACACTGAAGCTTTCTTT. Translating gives CASSFRMNTEAFF.

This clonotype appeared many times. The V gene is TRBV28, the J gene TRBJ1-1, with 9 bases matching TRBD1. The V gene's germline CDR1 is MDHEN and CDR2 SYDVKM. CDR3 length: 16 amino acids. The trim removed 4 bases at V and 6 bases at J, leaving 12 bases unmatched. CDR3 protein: CASSSSPGQGRSEAFF. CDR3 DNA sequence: TGTGCCAGCAGTTCTAGTCCGGGACAGGGAAGGTCTGAAGCTTTCTTT.

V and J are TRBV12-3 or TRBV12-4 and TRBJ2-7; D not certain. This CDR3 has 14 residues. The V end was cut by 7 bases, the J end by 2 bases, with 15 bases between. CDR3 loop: CASTPPGRAYEQYF. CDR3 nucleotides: TGTGCCAGCACCCCCCCGGGTAGGGCCTACGAGCAGTACTTC.

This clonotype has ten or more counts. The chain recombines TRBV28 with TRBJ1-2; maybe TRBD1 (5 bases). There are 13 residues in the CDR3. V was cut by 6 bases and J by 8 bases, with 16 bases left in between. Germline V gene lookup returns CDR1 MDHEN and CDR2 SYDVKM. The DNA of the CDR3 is TGTGCCAGCAGCCTCCGCGGGGCACGGGGCTACACCTTC. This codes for CASSLRGARGYTF.

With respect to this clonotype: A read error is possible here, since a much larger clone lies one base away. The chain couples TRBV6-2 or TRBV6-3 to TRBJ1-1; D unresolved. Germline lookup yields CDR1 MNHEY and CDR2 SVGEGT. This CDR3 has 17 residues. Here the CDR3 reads CASSSPLPGNTDTESFF. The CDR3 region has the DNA TGTGCCAGCAGTTCCCCCTTACCCGGCAACACCGACACTGAATCTTTCTTT.

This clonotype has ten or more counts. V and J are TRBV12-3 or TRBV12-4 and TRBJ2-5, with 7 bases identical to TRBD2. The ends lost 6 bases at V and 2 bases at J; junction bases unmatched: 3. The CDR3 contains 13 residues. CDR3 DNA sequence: TGTGCCAGCAGCAAAGCGGGGCAAGAGACCCAGTACTTC. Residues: CASSKAGQETQYF.

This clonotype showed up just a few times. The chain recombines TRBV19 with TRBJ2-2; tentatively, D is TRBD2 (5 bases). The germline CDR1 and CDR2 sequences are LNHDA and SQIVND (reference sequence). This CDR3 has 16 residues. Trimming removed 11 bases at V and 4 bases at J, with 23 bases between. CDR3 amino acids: CAASLSKRASTGELFF. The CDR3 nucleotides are TGTGCCGCCAGTTTAAGTAAGAGGGCTAGCACCGGGGAGCTGTTTTTT.

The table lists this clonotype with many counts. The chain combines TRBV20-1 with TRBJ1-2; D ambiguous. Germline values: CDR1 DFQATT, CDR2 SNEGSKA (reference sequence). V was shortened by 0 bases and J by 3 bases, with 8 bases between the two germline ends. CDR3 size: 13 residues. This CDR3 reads CSARERADYGYTF. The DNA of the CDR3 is TGCAGTGCTAGAGAGAGGGCGGACTATGGCTACACCTTC.

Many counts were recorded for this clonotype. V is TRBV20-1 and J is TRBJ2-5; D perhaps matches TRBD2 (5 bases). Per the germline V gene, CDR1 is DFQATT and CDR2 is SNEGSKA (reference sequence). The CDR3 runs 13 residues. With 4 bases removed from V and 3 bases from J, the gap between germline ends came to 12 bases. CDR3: CSAIWSSEETQYF. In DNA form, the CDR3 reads TGCAGTGCTATCTGGAGTAGCGAAGAGACCCAGTACTTC.

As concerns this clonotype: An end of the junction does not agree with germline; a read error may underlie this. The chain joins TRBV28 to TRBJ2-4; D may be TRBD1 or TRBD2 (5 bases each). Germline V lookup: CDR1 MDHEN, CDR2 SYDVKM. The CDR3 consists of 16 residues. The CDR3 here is CASRKGQLLAKNIKYF. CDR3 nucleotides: TGTGCCAGCAGGAAAGGACAACTCCTAGCCAAAAACATTAAGTACTTC. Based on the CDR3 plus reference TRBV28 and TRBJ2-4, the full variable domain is DVKVTQSSRYLVKRTGEKVFLECVQDMDHENMFWYRQDPGLGLRLIYFSYDVKMKEKGDIPEGYSVSREKKERFSLILESASTNQTSMYLCASRKGQLLAKNIKYFGAGTRLSVL.